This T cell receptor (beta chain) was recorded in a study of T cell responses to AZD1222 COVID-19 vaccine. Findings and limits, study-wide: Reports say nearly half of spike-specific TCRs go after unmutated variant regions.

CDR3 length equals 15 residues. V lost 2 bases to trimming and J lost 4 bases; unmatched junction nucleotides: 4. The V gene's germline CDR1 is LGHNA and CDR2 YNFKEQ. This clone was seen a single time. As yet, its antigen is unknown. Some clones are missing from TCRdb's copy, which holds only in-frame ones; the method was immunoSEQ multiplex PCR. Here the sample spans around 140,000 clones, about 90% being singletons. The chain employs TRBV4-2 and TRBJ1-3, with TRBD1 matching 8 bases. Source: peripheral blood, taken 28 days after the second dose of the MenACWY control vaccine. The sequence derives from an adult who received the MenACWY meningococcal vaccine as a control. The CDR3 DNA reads TGTGCCAGCAGCCAACCGACAGGGGTAGGAAACACCATATATTTT. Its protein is CASSQPTGVGNTIYF.